The text below deals with one T cell receptor beta chain. No antigen is known for it. Nothing much larger sits one base from this clone, and base qualities are not available. The immunoSEQ Assay was the method used to sequence TCRbeta CDR3 regions. After extraction, genomic DNA underwent amplification by bias-controlled multiplex PCR, followed by high-throughput sequencing. The original methods were these. To quantify the absolute abundance of every unique TCRbeta CDR3 region, sequences were collapsed and filtered. T cell fraction was estimated by normalizing TCRbeta template counts to usable DNA, which was measured by amplifying reference genes present in all nucleated cells. Repertoire TCRs were annotated as SARS-CoV-2-specific when V gene, CDR3 amino acid sequence and J gene were exactly matched to a known reactive TCR set. The reference SARS-CoV-2 TCR set was derived from MIRA and filtered for enrichment in COVID-19-positive ImmuneCODE repertoires, a step that removed public or cross-reactive TCRs. Based on the MIRA antigens, annotated TCRs were further analysed at the level of specific ORF or position within ORF. Depth was the summed frequency of annotated unique rearrangements, while breadth was defined as annotated unique rearrangements over total unique productive rearrangements. TCR breadth was compared between groups using two-sided Wilcoxon rank-sum tests. TCRdb took over this immuneACCESS table, retaining in-frame rearrangements with V and J assigned. Such tables are incomplete; in checked studies, under half of the missing clones stem from an unresolved V gene, and the remainder is unexplained. V, J and clone size derive from that table, while D and trimming were established from the DNA sequence. Recorded for this sample are around 320,000 clones; around four fifths of them occurred a single time. 2% to 2.5% of the sample rests with the top ten.

The junction carries 15 bases between V and J, which are trimmed by 2 bases and 5 bases respectively. Inclusive of the bounding cysteine and phenylalanine, the CDR3 is 15 residues long. The CDR3 DNA has 45 bases and is translated from base 1. CDR1 and CDR2, per the germline V gene, are SGHAT and FQNNGV. The data were taken from a study of Ad26.COV2.S vaccination and SARS-CoV-2 variants (dated by TCRdb to the early 2020s). Turning to the overall study: Donors in the vaccine arm were drawn from COV1001, a phase I-IIa trial of Ad26.COV2.S in healthy adults that was multicentre, randomized, double-blind and placebo-controlled. Ad26.COV2.S was administered intramuscularly at 5 x 10^10 or 1 x 10^11 viral particles, either as a single shot or as two shots given 56 days apart. TCRbeta repertoire sequencing was used to assess the specificity and breadth of SARS-CoV-2-reactive T cell receptors after Ad26.COV2.S vaccination. The TCR-sequenced set comprised around 30 samples: approximately 20 Ad26.COV2.S vaccine recipients, 5 placebo recipients and 8 SARS-CoV-2 convalescent individuals. Trial participants were randomized into five groups of five: low-dose or high-dose Ad26.COV2.S given once or twice, or placebo on both occasions. Investigators remained blinded to trial group allocation during experiments and outcome assessment. Study-wide conclusions, independent of this receptor: Non-spike TCR breadth was comparable between vaccine and placebo recipients, consistent with the vaccine containing only spike. Compared with placebo recipients, Ad26.COV2.S recipients showed higher spike-specific TCR breadth (P = 0.0014). After vaccination, spike-specific CD8+ and CD4+ T cell responses were reported to show substantial breadth. According to the authors, total T cell responses may have been underestimated by the TCR breadth and depth analyses. Comparing responses between vaccine doses or regimens was not something the study was powered to do.

The intended sense of this specimen's treatment or condition label: 19 received Ad26.COV2.S at low or high dose, single or two shots; about 5 received placebo; per-sample allocation not given. Repertoires of vaccine and placebo recipients were sequenced from samples collected on day 63 after the first injection. In Cohort 1b, roughly 25 adults aged 18-55 years were enrolled at a single site in Boston, USA, between 29 July and 7 August 2020. Ad26.COV2.S was a replication-incompetent adenovirus type 26 vector expressing a prefusion-stabilized SARS-CoV-2 spike protein from the original Wuhan strain. The origin of this receptor is a person between 18 and 65 years old who received the Ad26.COV2.S COVID-19 vaccine or a placebo. The rearrangement joined TRBV11-2 to TRBJ1-1; TRBD1 is perhaps the D gene, given 6 matching bases. The sequences come from peripheral blood, collected in a trial of Ad26.COV2.S vaccine versus placebo. Here is the DNA: TGTGCCAGCAGCTTAATCCGGGGGCGTGGAACTGAAGCTTTCTTT. It is translated as CASSLIRGRGTEAFF. Here the CDR3 is joined to the reference TRBV11-2 and TRBJ1-1 genes, and the full variable domain is: EAGVAQSPRYKIIEKRQSVAFWCNPISGHATLYWYQQILGQGPKLLIQFQNNGVVDDSQLPKDRFSAERLKGVDSTLKIQPAKLEDSAVYLCASSLIRGRGTEAFFGQGTRLTVV.